The present T cell receptor beta chain was sequenced within a study of CD8+ T cells in alopecia areata. Study information: Skin grafts from approximately 6-13-month-old C3H/HeJ donors with spontaneous alopecia were placed on approximately 7-10-week-old female C3H/HeJ mice.

The germline gives CDR1 NSQYPW, CDR2 LRSPGD (reference sequence). Trimming took 3 bases from V and 3 from J; bases not matched to a gene: 3. The CDR3 is made up of 15 amino acids. With regard to this clone: The gene names given are mouse names. Read sequence stops 4 residues before the CDR3 end, and the germline J gene provides the missing end.

RNA extraction and reverse transcription yielded cDNA as sequencing template. Clones were sequenced by immunoSEQ multiplex PCR, and TCRdb holds only the in-frame ones, with some missing. Singletons are absent from the sample, which has about 19,000 clones. A sort of pooled cutaneous lymph node cells used CD4, CD8alpha, NKG2D, NKG2ACE and other stains. The chain couples TRBV1 to TRBJ2-5; 10 bases fit TRBD2. This receptor was taken from a C3H/HeJ mouse with alopecia areata. MHC haplotype of the strain: H2-k. Sequencing was done on a sample of CD8+ T cells sorted from a lymph node. The sequenced CDR3 bases are TGCACCTGCAGTGCCGCACTGGGGGGGCAAGAC. This sequence encodes CTCSAALGGQD. From start to end, the CDR3 is CTCSAALGGQDTQYF. The full variable domain, with the rest looked up from reference TRBV1 and TRBJ2-5, is VTLLEQNPRWRLVPRGQAVNLRCILKNSQYPWMSWYQQDLQKQLQWLFTLRSPGDKEVKSLPGADYLATRVTDTELRLQVANMSQGRTLYCTCSAALGGQDTQYFGPGTRLLVL.